These 21 T cell receptor beta chains share one sample of origin, sequenced in a study of blood T cell repertoires in COVID-19. Profiled with immunoSEQ multiplex PCR; TCRdb holds only in-frame clones, not every one. The sample includes 400,000 or so clones, around 90% of them seen just once. Material: peripheral blood. The origin of the receptors is a man younger than 35 with COVID-19, enrolled during active disease.

The rearrangement uses TRBV6-5 and TRBJ2-7; a possible D gene is TRBD1 (5 bases). Trimming cost V 10 bases and J 2 bases, with 18 bases left between them. This CDR3 is built from 14 residues. Germline CDR1 and CDR2: MNHEY and SVGAGI. The CDR3 region has the DNA TGTGCCACCCCCACAGGAAAAGGCACCTACGAGCAGTACTTC. Amino acids: CATPTGKGTYEQYF.

The genes are TRBV5-4 and TRBJ2-5; TRBD2 aligns across 12 bases. Germline V CDR1 and CDR2: SGHNT, YYREEE (reference sequence). The CDR3 extends over 15 amino acids. V trimming: 3 bases; J trimming: 5 bases; junction bases outside the gene matches: 5. This CDR3 is CASSWASGGEETQYF. The CDR3 nucleotides are TGTGCCAGCAGCTGGGCTAGCGGGGGGGAGGAGACCCAGTACTTC.

This clone has a single count. The chain recombines TRBV7-9 with TRBJ2-3, with 11 bases fitting TRBD1. Germline CDR1 reads SEHNR; CDR2 reads FQNEAQ (reference sequence). The V and J ends lost 5 bases and 6 bases, in that order; junction bases with no gene match: 10. CDR3 length: 16 amino acids. For the CDR3, the DNA is TGTGCCAGCAGCCCCGGGACAGGGGGTTTAGTGGATACGCAGTATTTT. Encoded protein: CASSPGTGGLVDTQYF.

The chain joins TRBV7-9 to TRBJ1-6; D may be TRBD1 (5 bases). The germline V gene encodes CDR1 SEHNR and CDR2 FQNEAQ (reference sequence). V lost 5 bases and J lost 4, with 15 bases in between. The CDR3 totals 16 residues. CDR3 loop: CASSLGRDSYNSPLHF. Here the CDR3 DNA reads TGTGCCAGCAGCCTGGGCCGGGACTCGTATAATTCACCCCTCCACTTT. Using reference TRBV7-9 and TRBJ1-6 for the parts outside the CDR3, the full variable domain is DTGVSQNPRHKITKRGQNVTFRCDPISEHNRLYWYRQTLGQGPEFLTYFQNEAQLEKSRLLSDRFSAERPKGSFSTLEIQRTEQGDSAMYLCASSLGRDSYNSPLHFGNGTRLTVT.

The genes are TRBV19 and TRBJ2-1; perhaps TRBD2 as D (5 bases). Germline loops: CDR1 LNHDA, CDR2 SQIVND (reference sequence). This CDR3 has 17 amino acids. Trimming took 3 bases from V and 2 from J, leaving 17 bases between them. The CDR3, as DNA: TGTGCCAGTAGTATTTTCGAGGGAGCTCTGGCCTACAATGAGCAGTTCTTC. Protein product: CASSIFEGALAYNEQFF.

This rearrangement joins TRBV6-5 to TRBJ1-4; the D gene is possibly TRBD1 (5 bases). The germline V gene encodes CDR1 MNHEY and CDR2 SVGAGI. The germline V and J ends were trimmed by 7 bases and 5 bases, with 14 bases remaining between them. The CDR3 sequence is 14 residues long. CDR3 residues: CASKDQGWNEKLFF. DNA of the CDR3: TGTGCCAGCAAAGACCAGGGATGGAATGAAAAACTGTTTTTT.

The V call is TRBV7-9, the J call TRBJ2-7; TRBD1 matches 7 bases. This CDR3 has 14 residues. V was clipped by 5 bases and J by 3 bases; unmatched bases: 7. CDR1 is SEHNR, CDR2 FQNEAQ, per germline (reference sequence). The CDR3 loop is CASSQETGFYEQYF. CDR3 DNA sequence: TGTGCCAGCAGCCAAGAGACAGGGTTCTACGAGCAGTACTTC. Using reference TRBV7-9 and TRBJ2-7 for the parts outside the CDR3, the full variable domain is DTGVSQNPRHKITKRGQNVTFRCDPISEHNRLYWYRQTLGQGPEFLTYFQNEAQLEKSRLLSDRFSAERPKGSFSTLEIQRTEQGDSAMYLCASSQETGFYEQYFGPGTRLTVT.

This clone was recorded only once. The CDR3 reads CASSRTSGGASFF. The CDR3 nucleotides read TGTGCCAGCAGCCGGACTAGCGGGGGGGCTTCGTTCTTC. This chain joins TRBV5-6 and TRBJ2-1; 15 bases align to TRBD2. The V gene end was trimmed by 4 bases and the J gene end by 15 bases; junction bases not matched to a gene: 5. There are 13 residues in the CDR3. Germline CDR1 and CDR2: SGHDT and YYEEEE. The whole variable domain, filled in from reference TRBV5-6 and TRBJ2-1, reads DAGVTQSPTHLIKTRGQQVTLRCSPKSGHDTVSWYQQALGQGPQFIFQYYEEEERQRGNFPDRFSGHQFPNYSSELNVNALLLGDSALYLCASSRTSGGASFFGPGTRLTVL.

The V gene is TRBV6-7, the J gene TRBJ1-5; 7 bases agree with TRBD1. TRBV6-7 is given ORF status, its function remaining uncertain. V dropped 2 bases and J dropped 0; count of bases not matched to a gene: 7. The CDR3 loop spans 17 amino acids. CDR3 in amino acids: CASSYPTGKYSNQPQHF. The CDR3, as DNA: TGTGCCAGCAGTTACCCGACAGGGAAATATAGCAATCAGCCCCAGCATTTT.

This chain connects TRBV2 to TRBJ2-7; 9 bases agree with TRBD1. Germline trimming cut 1 base from V and 6 bases from J; bases unmatched to any gene: 7. The CDR3 has 15 residues. Germline V CDR1 and CDR2: SNHLY, FYNNEI. DNA of the CDR3: TGTGCCAGCAGTGAAGTCCCCGGGACAGGGCCCGAGCAGTACTTC. This codes for CASSEVPGTGPEQYF.

This chain uses TRBV7-9 with TRBJ2-2; D is ambiguous. The CDR3 is 12 amino acids. Trimming left V 6 bases short and J 5 bases short, with 7 bases between. Germline loops: CDR1 SEHNR, CDR2 FQNEAQ (reference sequence). The CDR3 sequence: CASRRPTGELFF. DNA for the CDR3: TGTGCCAGCAGGCGTCCTACCGGGGAGCTGTTTTTT.

This sequence joins TRBV28 and TRBJ2-1; 12 bases line up with TRBD2. V was pared by 4 bases and J by 7 bases, with 5 bases of the junction left unmatched. The CDR3 has 15 amino acids. Germline V gene data show CDR1 as MDHEN and CDR2 as SYDVKM. The DNA for the CDR3 is TGTGCCAGCAGTTCTCCTAGCGGGGGGGAGAATGAGCAGTTCTTC. Translated: CASSSPSGGENEQFF.

The chain has TRBV5-1 and TRBJ1-1; no clear D. Per the germline V gene, CDR1 is SGHRS and CDR2 is YFSETQ. Trimming stripped 1 base from V and 5 bases from J, with 18 bases between. This CDR3 has 16 amino acids. The CDR3 is CASSLSRGSLRTEAFF. DNA of the CDR3: TGCGCCAGCAGCTTGTCTCGGGGATCCCTGAGGACTGAAGCTTTCTTT.

The CDR3 DNA is TGTGCCAGCAGTCCCATGGACAGCACCATATATTTT. Its protein product is CASSPMDSTIYF. The V call is TRBV12-3 or TRBV12-4, the J call TRBJ1-3, with D perhaps matching TRBD1 (6 bases). V gave up 5 bases and J gave up 9 bases, with 11 bases separating them. The CDR3 sequence is 12 residues long.

CDR3 residues: CASSYSYFDGYTF. In nucleotides, the CDR3 is TGTGCCAGCAGTTACTCGTATTTCGATGGCTACACCTTC. The V gene is TRBV6-5, the J gene TRBJ1-2; D call uncertain. This CDR3 is 13 amino acids long. V was cut by 0 bases and J by 6 bases, with 8 bases left in between. Per the germline V gene, CDR1 is MNHEY and CDR2 is SVGAGI.

The chain carries TRBV29-1 and TRBJ1-4; 10 bases are shared with TRBD1. J gave up 6 bases and V 7 bases, and 11 bases lay outside the gene matches. Germline V lookup: CDR1 SQVTM, CDR2 ANQGSEA. The CDR3 consists of 15 residues. The CDR3 DNA reads as TGCAGCGCCCTGGACACCGGGACAGGGGATGAAAAACTGTTTTTT. Protein: CSALDTGTGDEKLFF.

The J gene is TRBJ1-4, the V gene TRBV6-1; D gene ambiguous. Germline CDR1 and CDR2: MNHNS and SASEGT. V was trimmed by 0 bases and J by 7 bases, leaving 12 bases between them. This CDR3 region has 15 residues. The chain's CDR3 is CASSEAHGLGEKLFF. CDR3 in DNA: TGTGCCAGCAGTGAAGCTCACGGGTTGGGTGAAAAACTGTTTTTT.

V usage is TRBV5-6 and J usage is TRBJ2-7, with 10 bases aligning to TRBD2. The CDR3 covers 16 residues. CDR1 SGHDT and CDR2 YYEEEE come from the germline V gene. V dropped 5 bases and J dropped 4; count of bases not matched to a gene: 12. The DNA for the CDR3 is TGTGCCAGCAGACTGCTAGGTACTAGCGGGAAGTACGAGCAGTACTTC. This translates into CASRLLGTSGKYEQYF.

V is TRBV2 and J is TRBJ1-6, with D possibly being TRBD1 (5 bases). Germline assignment: CDR1 SNHLY and CDR2 FYNNEI. Between the trimmed V and J ends, which lost 6 bases and 6 bases, there was a span of 9 bases. The CDR3 contains 13 residues. The CDR3 loop is CASRRDSNSPLHF. CDR3 DNA: TGTGCCAGCAGAAGGGACTCTAATTCACCCCTCCACTTT.

This chain links TRBV19 with TRBJ2-4; a weak D match, TRBD1 (5 bases). CDR1 is LNHDA and CDR2 is SQIVND in the germline V gene (reference sequence). The V end lost 4 bases, the J end lost 0 bases, and 13 bases lay between the germline ends. The CDR3 runs 16 residues. The CDR3 nucleotides are TGTGCCAGTAGTAGCCAAGGGGCCCTAGCCAAAAACATTCAGTACTTC. As protein: CASSSQGALAKNIQYF.

V gene TRBV7-9 combines with J gene TRBJ1-2, with D perhaps TRBD1 (5 bases). Germline CDR1 SEHNR, CDR2 FQNEAQ (reference sequence). The CDR3 totals 15 residues. V dropped 0 bases and J dropped 6 bases, with 14 bases sitting between them. CDR3 region: CASSLAVRVQDGYTF. The CDR3 DNA reads TGTGCCAGCAGCTTAGCAGTCAGGGTTCAAGATGGCTACACCTTC. Full variable domain (outside the CDR3, taken from reference TRBV7-9 and TRBJ1-2): DTGVSQNPRHKITKRGQNVTFRCDPISEHNRLYWYRQTLGQGPEFLTYFQNEAQLEKSRLLSDRFSAERPKGSFSTLEIQRTEQGDSAMYLCASSLAVRVQDGYTFGSGTRLTVV.